These T cell receptor beta chains were read from a single sample in a study of blood T cells in healthy people across ages. TCRdb re-derived calls from the 5' RACE reads in MiXCR, one entry per CDR3 protein. The sample holds about 1.8 million distinct CDR3 sequences; roughly 52% are singletons and the top ten take around 2.1%. The sequenced material came from blood. The receptors derive from a woman aged 40 to 50 in good health. Each CDR3 is given with its conserved first and last residue. The D gene is left open where the match is weak. Part of the rows lack a size; the others show once, few, many or a class for expanded clones.

CDR3aa	CDR3nt	abundance	v_gene	j_gene	d_gene	len
CATSDPSGKGKYF	TGTGCCACCAGTGACCCTTCAGGGAAAGGGAAGTACTTC	few	TRBV24-1	TRBJ2-7	NA	13
CASSLSSPHAEAFF	TGTGCCAGCAGTTTATCCAGCCCTCATGCTGAAGCTTTCTTT	NA	TRBV27	TRBJ1-1	NA	14
CASRQERGVVYTQYF	TGCGCCAGCAGGCAAGAAAGGGGGGTGGTTTATACGCAGTATTTT	once	TRBV4-3	TRBJ2-3	NA	15
CASSLDSGRNNEQFF	TGTGCCAGCAGCTTAGATAGCGGGAGAAACAATGAGCAGTTCTTC	NA	TRBV7-3	TRBJ2-1	TRBD2	15
CAISDSSSGNTIYF	TGTGCCATCAGTGACAGCAGCTCTGGAAACACCATATATTTT	NA	TRBV10-3	TRBJ1-3	NA	14
CASSPGGTWVGGYTF	TGTGCCAGCAGTCCAGGAGGGACCTGGGTTGGTGGCTACACCTTC	NA	TRBV27	TRBJ1-2	NA	15
CASGLGPSMRTSGGTDTQYF	TGTGCTAGTGGTTTGGGGCCGAGTATGAGGACTAGCGGAGGCACAGATACGCAGTATTTT	NA	TRBV12-5	TRBJ2-3	TRBD2	20
CASSEGRDTQYF	TGTGCCAGCAGTGAAGGCCGAGATACGCAGTATTTT	few	TRBV2	TRBJ2-3	NA	12
CASSVASFKGETQYF	TGTGCCAGCAGCGTAGCTTCGTTCAAAGGGGAGACCCAGTACTTC	few	TRBV9	TRBJ2-5	NA	15
CASSGGDRGDEKLFF	TGTGCCAGCAGCGGAGGGGACAGAGGAGATGAAAAACTGTTTTTT	NA	TRBV9	TRBJ1-4	TRBD1	15
CTSSQDPGTSGGYEQYF	TGCACCAGCAGCCAGGATCCAGGGACTAGCGGGGGGTACGAGCAGTACTTC	NA	TRBV4-3	TRBJ2-7	TRBD2	17
CASSQVGQLNEKLFF	TGCGCCAGCAGCCAAGTGGGGCAGTTGAATGAAAAACTGTTTTTT	once	TRBV4-3	TRBJ1-4	NA	15
CASSLGLDVYEQFF	TGTGCCAGCAGCTTAGGGCTAGATGTCTATGAGCAGTTCTTC	NA	TRBV7-8	TRBJ2-1	NA	14
CASSQEDSGVKNIQYF	TGCGCCAGCAGCCAAGAGGATAGCGGGGTAAAAAACATTCAGTACTTC	few	TRBV4-3	TRBJ2-4	TRBD2	16
CATRRQGNTEALF	TGTGCCACCAGGCGACAGGGAAACACTGAAGCTTTATTT	NA	TRBV24-1	TRBJ1-1	TRBD1	13
CASNMGGESGEQYF	TGTGCCAGCAACATGGGGGGGGAGTCGGGTGAGCAGTACTTC	NA	TRBV6-2/TRBV6-3	TRBJ2-7	TRBD2	14
CASSQEEQGNERYF	TGCGCCAGCAGCCAAGAGGAACAGGGTAACGAGCGGTACTTC	NA	TRBV4-3	TRBJ2-4	NA	14
CSAREDRASPLHF	TGCAGTGCTAGAGAGGACAGGGCCTCACCCCTCCACTTT	NA	TRBV20-1	TRBJ1-6	TRBD1	13
CASSLIPMGAEAFF	TGTGCCAGCAGCTTAATACCTATGGGCGCTGAAGCTTTCTTT	NA	TRBV7-3	TRBJ1-1	NA	14
CASSEVSTQYF	TGTGCCAGCAGTGAAGTTAGCACCCAGTACTTC	NA	TRBV6-1	TRBJ2-5	NA	11
CASSQGTDSAKNIQYF	TGTGCCAGCAGCCAAGGAACAGATTCAGCCAAAAACATTCAGTACTTC	few	TRBV4-2	TRBJ2-4	NA	16
CASTSDKNIQYF	TGTGCCAGCACCTCAGACAAAAACATTCAGTACTTC	NA	TRBV6-5	TRBJ2-4	NA	12
CASSEGSPLHF	TGTGCCAGCAGTGAAGGTTCACCCCTCCACTTT	NA	TRBV25-1	TRBJ1-6	NA	11
CASSRGRGGNQPQHF	TGTGCCAGCAGCCGGGGTAGGGGCGGCAATCAGCCCCAGCATTTT	NA	TRBV12-3/TRBV12-4	TRBJ1-5	NA	15
CASSGRGAVDEQYF	TGTGCCAGCAGTGGGCGGGGGGCAGTGGATGAGCAGTACTTC	NA	TRBV12-3/TRBV12-4	TRBJ2-5	TRBD2	14
CASEPPGRFGLDEQFF	TGTGCCAGCGAACCCCCAGGGAGGTTCGGTCTAGATGAGCAGTTCTTC	NA	TRBV12-3/TRBV12-4	TRBJ2-1	NA	16
CSVEDRSSYNEQFF	TGCAGCGTTGAAGACAGAAGCTCCTACAATGAGCAGTTCTTC	NA	TRBV29-1	TRBJ2-1	NA	14
CSVKEYYEQYF	TGCAGTGTAAAAGAATACTACGAGCAGTACTTC	NA	TRBV20-1	TRBJ2-7	NA	11
CASSLDGGGVTDTQYF	TGTGCCAGCAGCTTAGACGGCGGCGGGGTCACAGATACGCAGTATTTT	NA	TRBV7-2	TRBJ2-3	NA	16
CATLQTLLVNEQFF	TGTGCCACCCTTCAGACACTCCTCGTCAATGAGCAGTTCTTC	NA	TRBV12-3/TRBV12-4	TRBJ2-1	NA	14
CASSQEGSYEQYF	TGTGCCAGCAGCCAGGAGGGCTCCTACGAGCAGTACTTC	many	TRBV4-1	TRBJ2-7	NA	13
CASSFRDRGRSEQYF	TGCGCCAGCAGCTTCCGGGACAGGGGACGCTCCGAGCAGTACTTC	NA	TRBV5-1	TRBJ2-7	TRBD1	15
CASSYGTGSPEQFF	TGTGCCAGCAGTTACGGGACAGGGAGTCCTGAGCAGTTCTTC	few	TRBV6-5	TRBJ2-1	TRBD1	14
CASSLGPGGDDGYTF	TGTGCCAGCAGCTTAGGTCCGGGGGGCGACGATGGCTACACCTTC	once	TRBV7-9	TRBJ1-2	NA	15
CASRAGVHTDTQYF	TGTGCCAGCAGAGCCGGGGTACACACAGATACGCAGTATTTT	NA	TRBV7-2	TRBJ2-3	NA	14
CSAREDRATEAFF	TGCAGTGCTAGAGAGGACCGAGCCACTGAAGCTTTCTTT	once	TRBV20-1	TRBJ1-1	NA	13
CASSEAIGGTGDINEQFF	TGTGCCAGCAGTGAAGCAATCGGAGGGACAGGGGATATCAATGAGCAGTTCTTC	NA	TRBV2	TRBJ2-1	TRBD1	18
CASSLRGGGITQYF	TGTGCCAGCAGCTTAAGGGGGGGAGGCATCACGCAGTATTTT	NA	TRBV7-9	TRBJ2-3	NA	14
CASGYVDTQYF	TGTGCTAGTGGTTATGTGGATACGCAGTATTTT	few	TRBV12-5	TRBJ2-3	NA	11
CSARGSWGNSNQPQHF	TGCAGTGCTAGAGGAAGCTGGGGGAATAGCAATCAGCCCCAGCATTTT	NA	TRBV20-1	TRBJ1-5	NA	16
CASSQGAGVNTGELFF	TGCGCCAGCAGCCAAGGGGCAGGGGTTAACACCGGGGAGCTGTTTTTT	once	TRBV4-3	TRBJ2-2	NA	16
CASSPQAGNYGYTF	TGTGCCAGCAGCCCCCAGGCGGGGAACTATGGCTACACCTTC	NA	TRBV7-2	TRBJ1-2	NA	14
CASSLTGTDTEAFF	TGCGCCAGCAGCTTAACAGGGACCGACACTGAAGCTTTCTTT	few	TRBV5-1	TRBJ1-1	NA	14